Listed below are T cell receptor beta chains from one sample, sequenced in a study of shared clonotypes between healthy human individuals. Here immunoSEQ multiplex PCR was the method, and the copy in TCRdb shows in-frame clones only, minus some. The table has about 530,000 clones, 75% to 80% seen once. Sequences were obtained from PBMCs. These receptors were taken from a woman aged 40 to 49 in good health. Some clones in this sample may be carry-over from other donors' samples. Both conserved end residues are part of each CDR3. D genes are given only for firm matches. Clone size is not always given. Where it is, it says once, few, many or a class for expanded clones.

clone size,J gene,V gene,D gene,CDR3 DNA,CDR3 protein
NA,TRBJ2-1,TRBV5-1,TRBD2,TGCGCCAGCAGCTTGGACCTAGCGGACTGGAATGAGCAGTTCTTC,CASSLDLADWNEQFF
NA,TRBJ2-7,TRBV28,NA,TGTGCCAGCAGTTCCAGACGAGGGGCCACCTACGAGCAGTACTTC,CASSSRRGATYEQYF
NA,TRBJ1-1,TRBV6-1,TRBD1,TGTGCCAGCAGATGGACAGGGTTGGACACTGAAGCTTTCTTT,CASRWTGLDTEAFF
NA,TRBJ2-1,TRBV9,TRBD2,TGTGCCAGCAGCGTAGCGGCTAGCGGATACAATGAGCAGTTCTTC,CASSVAASGYNEQFF
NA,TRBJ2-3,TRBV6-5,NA,TGTGCCAGCAGTTACTCGAGTACGGGAGTGGTAGATACGCAGTATTTT,CASSYSSTGVVDTQYF
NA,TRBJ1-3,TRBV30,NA,TGTGCCTGGAGAAGGGATGGAAACACCATATATTTT,CAWRRDGNTIYF
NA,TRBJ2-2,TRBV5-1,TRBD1,TGCGCCAGCAGGATAGGGACAGCATCCCCCACCGGGGAGCTGTTTTTT,CASRIGTASPTGELFF
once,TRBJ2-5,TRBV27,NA,TGTGCCAGCAGTCCCCTGGGACAAGAGACCCAGTACTTC,CASSPLGQETQYF
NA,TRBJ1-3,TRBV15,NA,TGTGCCACCAGCAGAGTATATTCGGCAGGCGGAAACACCATATATTTT,CATSRVYSAGGNTIYF
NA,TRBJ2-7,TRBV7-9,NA,TGTGCCAGCAGCTCGGGGGATGAACACGGGGAGCAGTACTTC,CASSSGDEHGEQYF
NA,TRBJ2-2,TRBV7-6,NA,TGTGCCAGCAGCTTAGATAGAAGCACCGGGGAGCTGTTTTTT,CASSLDRSTGELFF
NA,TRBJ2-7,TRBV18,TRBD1,TGTGCCAGCTCACCAGGGACAGGGCCCTCCTACGAGCAGTACTTC,CASSPGTGPSYEQYF
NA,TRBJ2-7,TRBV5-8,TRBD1,TGTGCCAGCAGCGATTACTTGGACAGGAGCTCCTACGAGCAGTACTTC,CASSDYLDRSSYEQYF
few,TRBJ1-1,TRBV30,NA,TGTGCCTGGATAGGACGGCGGAGGTCTGAAGCTTTCTTT,CAWIGRRRSEAFF
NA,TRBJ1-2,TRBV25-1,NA,TGTGCCAGCAGTGAAACAGACATCTATGGCTACACCTTC,CASSETDIYGYTF
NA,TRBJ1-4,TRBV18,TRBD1,TGTGCCAGCTCACCTACAGGGGGTCGTGAAAAACTGTTTTTT,CASSPTGGREKLFF
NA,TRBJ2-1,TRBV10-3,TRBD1,TGTGCCATCAGTGAGTCGAAGGGACAGGGGAAAGTTGAGCAGTTCTTC,CAISESKGQGKVEQFF
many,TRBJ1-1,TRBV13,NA,TGTGCCAGCAGCTTATTCGGGGCAGGACTGAACACTGAAGCTTTCTTT,CASSLFGAGLNTEAFF
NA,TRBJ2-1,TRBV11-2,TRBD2,TGTGCCAGCAGCACCACTAGCGGGCCAGGGAATGAGCAGTTCTTC,CASSTTSGPGNEQFF
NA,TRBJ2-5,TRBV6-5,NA,TGTGCCAGCAGTTCATTCCTGAGTTCCCAAGAGACCCAGTACTTC,CASSSFLSSQETQYF
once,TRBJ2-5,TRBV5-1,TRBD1,TGCGCCAGCAGCTTGGGAACAGGGGGCCAAGAGACCCAGTACTTC,CASSLGTGGQETQYF
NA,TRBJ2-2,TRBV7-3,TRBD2,TGTGCCAGCAGCTCGACGCTAGCGGGAGGTGCCGGGGAGCTGTTTTTT,CASSSTLAGGAGELFF
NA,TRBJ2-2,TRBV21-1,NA,TGTGCCAGCAGCAAAGTAAGCGGGCGCCCCGGGGAGCTGTTTTTT,CASSKVSGRPGELFF
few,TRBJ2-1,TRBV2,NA,TGTGCTCTCCTTGGGAATTATAACAATGAGCAGTTCTTC,CALLGNYNNEQFF
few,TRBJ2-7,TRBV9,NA,TGTGCCAGCAGCGTAGGACAGGGAGGCTACGAGCAGTACTTC,CASSVGQGGYEQYF
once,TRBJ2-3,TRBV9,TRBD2,TGTGCCAGCAGCTTGCTGGGACTAGCGAACACAGATACGCAGTATTTT,CASSLLGLANTDTQYF
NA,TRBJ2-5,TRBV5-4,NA,TGTGCCAGCAGCCTGGCGTCGCTCATAGAGACCCAGTACTTC,CASSLASLIETQYF
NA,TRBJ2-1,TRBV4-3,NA,TGCGCCAGCAGCCAAGAGACCTGGGGATACAATGAGCAGTTCTTC,CASSQETWGYNEQFF
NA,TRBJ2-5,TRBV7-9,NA,TGTGCCAGCAGCTGGGGGGGGGACAGCAAACAAGAGACCCAGTACTTC,CASSWGGDSKQETQYF
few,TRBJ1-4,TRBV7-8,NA,TGTGCCAGCAGCTTAGTCCCGGGATCAACTAATGAAAAACTGTTTTTT,CASSLVPGSTNEKLFF
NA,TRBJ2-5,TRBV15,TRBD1,TGTGCCACCAGCAGAGATCTGACAGGGGGCGGCGGGGAGACCCAGTACTTC,CATSRDLTGGGGETQYF
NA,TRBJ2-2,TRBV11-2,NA,TGTGCCAGCAGCCAGGTCGCGAACACCGGGGAGCTGTTTTTT,CASSQVANTGELFF
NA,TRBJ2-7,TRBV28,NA,TGTGCCAGCAGCCTTCCTTCCCACTACGAGCAGTACTTC,CASSLPSHYEQYF
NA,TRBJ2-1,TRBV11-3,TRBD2,TGTGCCAGCAGCTTAGGGGGAGGGCGGGGCAATGAGCAGTTCTTC,CASSLGGGRGNEQFF